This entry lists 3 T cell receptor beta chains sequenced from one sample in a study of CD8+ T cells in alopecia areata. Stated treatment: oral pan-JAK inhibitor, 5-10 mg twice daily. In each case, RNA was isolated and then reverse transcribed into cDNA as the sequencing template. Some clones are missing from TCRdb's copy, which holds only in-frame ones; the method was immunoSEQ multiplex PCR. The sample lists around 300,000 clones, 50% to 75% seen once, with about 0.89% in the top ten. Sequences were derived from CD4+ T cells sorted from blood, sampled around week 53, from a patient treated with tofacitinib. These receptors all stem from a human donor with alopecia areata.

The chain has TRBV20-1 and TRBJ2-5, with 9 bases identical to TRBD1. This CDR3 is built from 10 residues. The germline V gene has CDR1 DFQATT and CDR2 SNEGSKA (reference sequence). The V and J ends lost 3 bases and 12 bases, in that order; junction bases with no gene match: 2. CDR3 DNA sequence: TGCAGTGCTAGCCGGGACAGGGAGTACTTC. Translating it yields CSASRDREYF.

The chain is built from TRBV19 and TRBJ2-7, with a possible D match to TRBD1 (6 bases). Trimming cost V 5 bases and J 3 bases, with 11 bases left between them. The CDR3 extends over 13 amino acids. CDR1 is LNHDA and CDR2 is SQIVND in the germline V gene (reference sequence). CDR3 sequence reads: CASSLKDSYEQYF. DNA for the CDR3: TGTGCCAGTAGTCTCAAGGACAGCTACGAGCAGTACTTC.

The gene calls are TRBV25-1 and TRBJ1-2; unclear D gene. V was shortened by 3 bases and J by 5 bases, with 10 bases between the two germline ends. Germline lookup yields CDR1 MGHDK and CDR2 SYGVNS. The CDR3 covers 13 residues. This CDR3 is CASSDPGGYGYTF. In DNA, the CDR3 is TGTGCCAGCAGTGACCCGGGAGGGTATGGCTACACCTTC.